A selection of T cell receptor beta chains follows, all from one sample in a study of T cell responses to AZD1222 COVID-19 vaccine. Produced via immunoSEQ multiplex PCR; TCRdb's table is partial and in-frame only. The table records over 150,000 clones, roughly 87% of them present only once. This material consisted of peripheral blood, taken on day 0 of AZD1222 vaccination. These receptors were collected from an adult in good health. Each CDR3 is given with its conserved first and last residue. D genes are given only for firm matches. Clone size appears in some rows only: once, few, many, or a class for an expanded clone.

CASSISGVGNSPLHF	TGTGCCAGTAGTATATCAGGGGTCGGTAATTCACCCCTCCACTTT	TRBJ1-6	NA	NA	TRBV19
CASTEGKGDRRAEAFF	TGCGCCAGCACCGAGGGGAAAGGGGACAGGAGGGCTGAAGCTTTCTTT	TRBJ1-1	NA	TRBD1	TRBV10-2
CASSPRGGTNEKLFF	TGTGCCAGCAGTCCACGGGGCGGAACTAATGAAAAACTGTTTTTT	TRBJ1-4	NA	NA	TRBV6-5
CASSDMGRPWVTQYF	TGTGCCAGCAGCGACATGGGGAGGCCCTGGGTTACGCAGTATTTT	TRBJ2-3	NA	NA	TRBV3-1/TRBV3-2
CASSPTAGNTYEQYF	TGTGCCAGCTCACCAACTGCAGGGAATACCTACGAGCAGTACTTC	TRBJ2-7	NA	NA	TRBV18
CAVGLASNEQYF	TGTGCAGTAGGACTAGCGAGCAACGAGCAGTACTTC	TRBJ2-7	NA	TRBD2	TRBV30
CASSQSDRPTNTIYF	TGCGCCAGCAGCCAATCGGACAGGCCGACAAACACCATATATTTT	TRBJ1-3	once	TRBD1	TRBV4-1
CASSLGASGISYEQYF	TGCGCCAGCAGCTTAGGCGCTAGCGGGATCTCCTACGAGCAGTACTTC	TRBJ2-7	NA	TRBD2	TRBV5-1
CASSRITGSSTGELFF	TGTGCCAGCAGCCGCATAACAGGGAGTAGCACCGGGGAGCTGTTTTTT	TRBJ2-2	NA	NA	TRBV14
CASSQTGSFNEQFF	TGTGCCAGCAGTCAAACAGGGAGTTTCAATGAGCAGTTCTTC	TRBJ2-1	NA	NA	TRBV7-3
CASSFLGKGAGELFF	TGTGCCAGCAGCTTTCTTGGGAAGGGGGCCGGGGAGCTGTTTTTT	TRBJ2-2	NA	NA	TRBV11-2
CASSLSEAGATSYNEQFF	TGTGCCAGCAGCTTAAGTGAGGCGGGAGCCACCTCCTACAATGAGCAGTTCTTC	TRBJ2-1	NA	TRBD2	TRBV7-3
CASSAGQASTEKLFF	TGTGCCAGCAGCGCGGGACAGGCCTCAACTGAAAAACTGTTTTTT	TRBJ1-4	NA	TRBD1	TRBV7-9
CASSMWGGGYTF	TGTGCCAGTAGTATGTGGGGAGGTGGCTACACCTTC	TRBJ1-2	NA	NA	TRBV19
CSASPGTNSPLHF	TGCAGTGCTAGTCCCGGGACGAATTCACCCCTCCACTTT	TRBJ1-6	NA	NA	TRBV20-1
CASSLGDLANTGELFF	TGTGCCAGCAGTTTGGGGGACCTCGCGAACACCGGGGAGCTGTTTTTT	TRBJ2-2	once	NA	TRBV28
CASSSGWGQNYGYTF	TGCGCCAGCAGCTCGGGTTGGGGACAGAACTATGGCTACACCTTC	TRBJ1-2	NA	TRBD1	TRBV5-1
CASILRASTDTQYF	TGTGCCAGCATCCTACGAGCTAGCACAGATACGCAGTATTTT	TRBJ2-3	NA	NA	TRBV7-2
CALIPVRGADTQYF	TGTGCCCTCATACCGGTACGGGGCGCAGATACGCAGTATTTT	TRBJ2-3	NA	NA	TRBV24-1
CASSLVVTSGSEQYF	TGCGCCAGCAGCTTGGTCGTGACTAGCGGGAGCGAGCAGTACTTC	TRBJ2-7	NA	TRBD2	TRBV5-1
CAISEPGGTYEQYF	TGTGCCATCAGTGAACCGGGTGGGACCTACGAGCAGTACTTC	TRBJ2-7	NA	NA	TRBV10-3
CASRPQGSTRHEQYF	TGTGCCAGCAGGCCTCAGGGGTCCACTAGGCACGAGCAGTACTTC	TRBJ2-7	NA	NA	TRBV6-5
CASSDRWGEGAGELFF	TGTGCCAGCAGCGATCGGTGGGGTGAGGGAGCCGGGGAGCTGTTTTTT	TRBJ2-2	NA	NA	TRBV11-2
CASSWGSSYGYTF	TGTGCCAGCAGCTGGGGCTCCTCCTATGGCTACACCTTC	TRBJ1-2	NA	NA	TRBV5-6
CASSPPPPAGDEQYF	TGTGCCAGCAGCCCACCCCCCCCGGCCGGCGACGAGCAGTACTTC	TRBJ2-7	NA	NA	TRBV5-6
CASSLPNEQFF	TGTGCCAGCAGCTTACCCAATGAGCAGTTCTTC	TRBJ2-1	NA	NA	TRBV7-9
CASSLRRTSGSTDTQYF	TGTGCCAGCAGCTTGCGGAGGACTAGCGGAAGCACAGATACGCAGTATTTT	TRBJ2-3	NA	TRBD2	TRBV7-2
CASSRLFTGNTEAFF	TGTGCCAGCAGCCGCCTTTTCACCGGTAACACTGAAGCTTTCTTT	TRBJ1-1	NA	NA	TRBV3-1/TRBV3-2
CASSIDLVGLGYEQYF	TGTGCCAGTAGTATAGATCTAGTGGGGTTGGGCTACGAGCAGTACTTC	TRBJ2-7	few	NA	TRBV19
CASSAGTSGYEQYF	TGTGCCAGCAGTGCTGGGACTAGCGGGTACGAGCAGTACTTC	TRBJ2-7	NA	TRBD2	TRBV25-1
CASSPPGQVGWGYTF	TGCGCCAGCAGCCCGCCTGGACAGGTTGGCTGGGGCTACACCTTC	TRBJ1-2	NA	TRBD1	TRBV5-1
CASSLGGVFEKLFF	TGCGCCAGCAGCTTGGGGGGTGTGTTTGAAAAACTGTTTTTT	TRBJ1-4	few	NA	TRBV5-1
CASSFIENTIYF	TGTGCCAGCAGTTTCATCGAGAACACCATATATTTT	TRBJ1-3	NA	NA	TRBV12-3/TRBV12-4
CASSLQGRLSEQYF	TGTGCCAGCAGCTTACAGGGAAGGCTTAGCGAGCAGTACTTC	TRBJ2-7	NA	NA	TRBV7-9
CAISETRQYVDPNTEAFF	TGTGCCATCAGTGAGACCAGACAGTACGTTGACCCGAACACTGAAGCTTTCTTT	TRBJ1-1	NA	NA	TRBV10-3
CASSTHRRQGPSGANVLTF	TGTGCCAGCAGCACACACCGGAGACAGGGACCTTCTGGGGCCAACGTCCTGACTTTC	TRBJ2-6	NA	TRBD1	TRBV7-8
CASSEAGEQFF	TGTGCCAGCAGTGAGGCGGGTGAGCAGTTCTTC	TRBJ2-1	NA	NA	TRBV2
CASSYQRGGEKLFF	TGTGCCAGCAGTTACCAGAGGGGCGGCGAAAAACTGTTTTTT	TRBJ1-4	NA	NA	TRBV6-5
CASSISGQEYGSGGYTF	TGTGCCAGTAGTATATCGGGACAGGAATACGGCTCGGGTGGCTACACCTTC	TRBJ1-2	NA	TRBD1	TRBV19
CASSLSRGTTQYF	TGTGCCAGCAGCTTAAGTCGCGGGACAACCCAGTACTTC	TRBJ2-7	NA	NA	TRBV11-1